In this sample, the clone carrying this T cell receptor beta chain turned up a few times. Germline CDR1 SQVTM, CDR2 ANQGSEA. The CDR3 sequence is 11 residues long. The germline V and J ends were trimmed by 5 bases and 7 bases, with 11 bases remaining between them. The data belong to a study of blood T cell repertoires in COVID-19. Here immunoSEQ multiplex PCR was the method, and the copy in TCRdb shows in-frame clones only, minus some. The repertoire holds approximately 50,000 clones, with around four fifths as singletons. The chain is built from TRBV29-1 and TRBJ1-2, with D perhaps matching TRBD1 (6 bases). The clonotype comes from a man aged 55 to 70 with COVID-19, enrolled during active disease. Sequencing was done on a sample of peripheral blood. CDR3 region: CSVIQGVGYTF. CDR3 DNA sequence: TGCAGCGTTATACAGGGTGTTGGCTACACCTTC.